Shown below are 8 T cell receptor beta chains from a single sample sequenced in a study of OX40 agonist ivuxolimab in advanced cancers. Produced via immunoSEQ multiplex PCR; TCRdb's table is partial and in-frame only. The sample gives approximately 100,000 clones, about four fifths of which show up once; approximately 5% is in the top ten. Sequenced here: CD4+ or CD8+ T cells sorted from blood, sampled in a trial of the OX40 agonist ivuxolimab. The origin of the receptors is an adult with an advanced solid tumor such as melanoma, head and neck, liver or kidney cancer.

The CDR3 is CASSAQQGAVDQPQHF. CDR3 sequence (DNA): TGTGCCAGCAGTGCCCAACAGGGGGCGGTGGATCAGCCCCAGCATTTT. V is TRBV6-1 and J is TRBJ1-5; the match to TRBD1 covers 9 bases. Germline CDR1 and CDR2: MNHNS and SASEGT. The V gene end was trimmed by 4 bases and the J gene end by 5 bases; junction bases not matched to a gene: 9. The CDR3 covers 16 residues.

The rearrangement links TRBV20-1 to TRBJ2-1; D not certain. This CDR3 comprises 10 residues. Germline V CDR1 and CDR2: DFQATT, SNEGSKA (reference sequence). Trimming stripped 4 bases from V and 6 bases from J, with 4 bases between. The CDR3 loop is CSAKANEQFF. The CDR3 DNA reads TGCAGTGCTAAGGCCAATGAGCAGTTCTTC.

This clone was observed a single time. The chain carries TRBV7-9 and TRBJ1-1; D is ambiguous. The CDR3 is made up of 11 amino acids. Germline V gene data show CDR1 as SEHNR and CDR2 as FQNEAQ (reference sequence). Trimming stripped 1 base from V and 7 bases from J, with 4 bases between. The CDR3 DNA is TGTGCCAGCAGCTTAGGGGGTGAAGCTTTCTTT. It encodes CASSLGGEAFF.

V usage is TRBV2 and J usage is TRBJ2-7; D might be TRBD1 (6 bases). The germline gives CDR1 SNHLY, CDR2 FYNNEI. V was trimmed by 7 bases and J by 2 bases, leaving 12 bases between them. CDR3 length equals 13 residues. This CDR3 reads CASNRESPYEQYF. In nucleotides, the CDR3 is TGTGCCAGCAACAGGGAGTCTCCCTACGAGCAGTACTTC.

The sample holds a few counts of this clone. This chain joins TRBV6-5 and TRBJ1-6; 10 bases fit TRBD1. The CDR3 contains 16 residues. CDR1 is MNHEY and CDR2 is SVGAGI in the germline V gene. J gave up 9 bases and V 0 bases, and 5 bases lay outside the gene matches. In DNA, the CDR3 is TGTGCCAGCAGTTACTCGAAGGGGACAGGGGCTTCACCCCTCCACTTT. Amino acids: CASSYSKGTGASPLHF.

CDR3 loop: CASRGRTGNNSPLHF. The CDR3 nucleotides read TGTGCCAGCAGGGGGCGGACAGGAAATAATTCACCCCTCCACTTT. The genes are TRBV2 and TRBJ1-6, with TRBD1 matching over 7 bases. Germline lookup yields CDR1 SNHLY and CDR2 FYNNEI. The CDR3 has 15 amino acids. V shed 6 bases, J shed 5 bases, and the junction held 7 bases outside the gene matches.

The CDR3 sequence: CASRDRLRKNIQYF. The CDR3 nucleotides read TGTGCCAGTCGGGACAGGTTGAGGAAAAACATTCAGTACTTC. The chain uses TRBV19 and TRBJ2-4; TRBD1 matches 8 bases. The V gene end was trimmed by 8 bases and the J gene end by 4 bases; junction bases not matched to a gene: 7. This CDR3 contains 14 residues. Germline CDR1 LNHDA, CDR2 SQIVND (reference sequence).

V and J are TRBV7-2 and TRBJ2-1, with 10 bases lining up with TRBD1. CDR3 length equals 16 residues. V gave up 5 bases and J gave up 7 bases; unmatched junction bases: 11. CDR1 is SGHTA and CDR2 is FQGNSA in the germline V gene. The CDR3, as DNA: TGTGCCAGCAGCCTCCTTAAGGGACAGGGGTTGAATGAGCAGTTCTTC. It codes for CASSLLKGQGLNEQFF.